This record covers a single T cell receptor (beta chain). The data belong to a study of T cell changes during pregnancy in multiple sclerosis. Generated by immunoSEQ multiplex PCR, the TCRdb table keeps only in-frame clones and is missing some. Seen here are almost 50,000 clones, about 91% observed once, and the top ten hold 0.37%. V lost 1 base and J 0 bases, leaving 15 bases between the germline ends. This CDR3 region has 17 residues. CDR1 is SGHTA, CDR2 FQGNSA, per germline. The input for sequencing was CD4+ T cells from peripheral blood mononuclear cells, taken in the second trimester of pregnancy. This receptor was taken from a female donor in good health, enrolled as a control in a pregnancy study. V gene TRBV7-2 combines with J gene TRBJ1-2; D unresolved. This CDR3 reads CASSLDRPASSNYGYTF. The CDR3 DNA reads TGTGCCAGCAGCTTAGACAGACCAGCCTCTTCTAACTATGGCTACACCTTC.